This record covers a single T cell receptor beta chain. The sample is drawn from a study of blood T cell repertoires in COVID-19. The overall study: COVID-19 samples collected from the United States, Italy and Spain covered acute and convalescent phases. The analysed material was cDNA or gDNA that came from T cells, B-cell-depleted T cells, or PBMCs.

Germline CDR1 reads MNHEY; CDR2 reads SVGAGI. Unmatched junction bases numbered 7, after V lost 6 bases and J lost 9 bases. This CDR3 comprises 13 residues. Source study methods: Estimates of nucleated cell counts were drawn from the amplification of reference gene primers. Some clones are missing from TCRdb's copy, which holds only in-frame ones; the method was immunoSEQ multiplex PCR. V and J calls and clone size follow that table, whereas D and trimming were derived from the DNA. The sample consists of some 150,000 clones, about 88% of them appearing once. The sequence was obtained from a human donor with acute or convalescent COVID-19. The donor label of this sample is uncertain. The J gene is TRBJ2-1, the V gene TRBV6-5; 8 nucleotides match TRBD1. Sequencing used peripheral blood. The CDR3 region is CASSKDRDGEQFF. Here the CDR3 DNA reads TGTGCCAGCAGCAAGGACAGGGATGGTGAGCAGTTCTTC.